Shown below are 9 T cell receptor beta chains from a single sample sequenced in a study of blood T cell repertoires in COVID-19 (dated by TCRdb to 2018 to 2021). Library preparation employed the immunoSEQ multiplex PCR assay. Not all clones reach the TCRdb copy of this immuneACCESS table, which keeps in-frame sequences only. Checked studies attribute under half of the gap to unresolved V genes and leave the rest unexplained. The sample records approximately 68,000 clones, about 88% of which are singletons. The top ten clonotypes cover roughly 2.5% of the sample. What was sequenced was peripheral blood. These receptors all come from a man between 70 and 80 years old with active or convalescent COVID-19.

This rearrangement joins TRBV28 to TRBJ2-1; 13 nucleotides align to TRBD2. The CDR3 sequence is 15 residues long. Germline V gives CDR1 MDHEN, CDR2 SYDVKM. The V and J ends lost 6 bases and 7 bases, in that order; junction bases with no gene match: 6. The CDR3, as DNA: TGTGCCAGCAGCCAACTAGCGGGAGGGAATAATGAGCAGTTCTTC. Its protein is CASSQLAGGNNEQFF. Combining the CDR3 with reference TRBV28 and TRBJ2-1 gives the whole variable domain DVKVTQSSRYLVKRTGEKVFLECVQDMDHENMFWYRQDPGLGLRLIYFSYDVKMKEKGDIPEGYSVSREKKERFSLILESASTNQTSMYLCASSQLAGGNNEQFFGPGTRLTVL.

The chain uses TRBV7-7 and TRBJ2-1; 12 bases match TRBD2. Looked up from germline, CDR1 is SSHAT and CDR2 is FNYEAQ (reference sequence). CDR3 size: 17 residues. Trimming at V came to 5 bases and at J to 5 bases, leaving 10 bases not matched to a gene. This chain's CDR3 is CASSPRLAGAGDNEQFF. The CDR3, as DNA: TGTGCCAGCAGCCCCAGACTAGCGGGGGCCGGGGACAATGAGCAGTTCTTC.

The rearrangement joins TRBV19 to TRBJ2-2, with 10 bases matching TRBD1. Germline values: CDR1 LNHDA, CDR2 SQIVND (reference sequence). CDR3 length equals 15 residues. J gave up 4 bases and V 6 bases, and 5 bases lay outside the gene matches. The CDR3 spells CASRTGTGVTGELFF. CDR3 DNA: TGTGCCAGTAGAACCGGGACAGGGGTCACCGGGGAGCTGTTTTTT.

This sequence joins TRBV10-3 and TRBJ2-2, with D possibly TRBD1 on 5 matching bases. CDR3 length: 15 amino acids. Per germline, CDR1 ENHRY and CDR2 SYGVKD. The V end lost 10 bases, the J end lost 5 bases, and 20 bases lay between the germline ends. The CDR3 loop is CATATGQPGTGELFF. CDR3 coding DNA: TGTGCCACCGCTACCGGGCAGCCAGGGACCGGGGAGCTGTTTTTT.

The chain employs TRBV5-4 and TRBJ1-3; D unresolved. Per germline, CDR1 SGHNT and CDR2 YYREEE (reference sequence). The V end was cut by 0 bases, the J end by 0 bases, with 7 bases between. The length of the CDR3 is 15 residues. CDR3 loop: CASSLGRNSGNTIYF. The CDR3 bases are TGTGCCAGCAGCTTGGGTCGTAACTCTGGAAACACCATATATTTT. The full variable domain, rest sourced from reference TRBV5-4 and TRBJ1-3, is ETGVTQSPTHLIKTRGQQVTLRCSSQSGHNTVSWYQQALGQGPQFIFQYYREEENGRGNFPPRFSGLQFPNYSSELNVNALELDDSALYLCASSLGRNSGNTIYFGEGSWLTVV.

This sequence joins TRBV7-8 and TRBJ2-3; D perhaps matches TRBD2 (6 bases). CDR1 SGHVS and CDR2 FQNEAQ come from the germline V gene. This CDR3 has 14 residues. V was clipped by 8 bases and J by 1 base, with 13 bases between them. In DNA form, the CDR3 reads TGTGCCAGCGAAAGGGAGGAGGGCACAGATACGCAGTATTTT. Translating gives CASEREEGTDTQYF. The full variable domain, rest sourced from reference TRBV7-8 and TRBJ2-3, is GAGVSQSPRYKVAKRGQDVALRCDPISGHVSLFWYQQALGQGPEFLTYFQNEAQLDKSGLPSDRFFAERPEGSVSTLKIQRTQQEDSAVYLCASEREEGTDTQYFGPGTRLTVL.

The sample holds a few counts of this clone. The V call is TRBV7-6, the J call TRBJ1-3; D uncertain. This CDR3 region has 15 residues. Germline CDR1 and CDR2: SGHVS and FNYEAQ. Trimming took 1 base from V and 3 from J, leaving 10 bases between them. In DNA form, the CDR3 reads TGTGCCAGCAGCTTAGAAGCTCCAAATGGAAACACCATATATTTT. Its protein is CASSLEAPNGNTIYF.

The genes are TRBV3-1 (or the pseudogene TRBV3-2) and TRBJ1-1; possibly TRBD1 for D (6 bases). This CDR3 comprises 14 residues. The V gene lost 1 base and the J gene lost 6 bases, with 12 bases spanning the gap. CDR1 is LGHDT and CDR2 is YNNKEL in the germline V gene (reference sequence). The CDR3 reads CASSQGGGPAEAFF. Written as DNA, the CDR3 is TGTGCCAGCAGCCAAGGGGGGGGGCCGGCTGAAGCTTTCTTT.

The gene calls are TRBV30 and TRBJ2-7; 10 positions match TRBD1. V lost 1 base, J lost 2 bases, and 8 bases stayed unmatched. Germline V CDR1 and CDR2: GTSNPN, SVGIG (reference sequence). This CDR3 is built from 16 residues. The CDR3 is CAWSARTGGCTYEQYF. DNA for the CDR3: TGTGCCTGGAGTGCCCGGACAGGGGGATGTACCTACGAGCAGTACTTC.